These 28 T cell receptor beta chains came from one sample sequenced in a study of neurological immune-mediated disorders. TCRdb processed the 5' RACE reads anew with MiXCR; each CDR3 protein has one entry. The sample has about 31,000 distinct CDR3 sequences, over 3.5% seen once. The sample taken for sequencing was CD4+ T cells from blood. Receptors were obtained from a woman between 40 and 50 years old in good health.

The chain carries TRBV20-1 and TRBJ2-7; D tentatively fits TRBD1 or TRBD2 (5 bases each). This CDR3 is built from 13 residues. V was shortened by 6 bases and J by 3 bases, with 15 bases between the two germline ends. Germline-derived CDR1 and CDR2 are DFQATT and SNEGSKA (reference sequence). The CDR3 DNA follows: TGCAGTGCCCCGTGGGGGTCCAACTACGAGCAGTACTTC. Translation: CSAPWGSNYEQYF.

Notes on this clonotype: This could be a read error, since a much larger clone is one nucleotide away. This rearrangement joins TRBV27 to TRBJ2-2, with D perhaps being TRBD1 or TRBD2 (5 bases each). The germline CDR1 and CDR2 sequences are MNHEY and SMNVEV (reference sequence). The CDR3 has 14 residues. CDR3 in DNA: TGTGCCAGCAGTTTATTCAGGACAACCGGGGAGCCGTTTTTT. Translation: CASSLFRTTGEPFF.

This clonotype came up many times. The genes are TRBV5-1 and TRBJ1-1; 8 nucleotides line up with TRBD1. After removal of 2 bases from V and 7 bases from J, the junction contained 16 bases not matched to a gene. The CDR3 sequence is 17 residues long. Germline V lookup: CDR1 SGHRS, CDR2 YFSETQ. CDR3 region: CASSLGQGATGVSEAFF. Written as DNA, the CDR3 is TGCGCCAGCAGCTTAGGGCAGGGGGCGACGGGTGTGAGTGAAGCTTTCTTT.

In this sample, this clonotype turned up many times. The chain couples TRBV5-1 to TRBJ2-7; TRBD1 aligns across 8 bases. Per germline, CDR1 SGHRS and CDR2 YFSETQ. The junction had 13 bases not matched to a gene; V was cut back by 4 bases and J by 4 bases. There are 16 residues in the CDR3. In nucleotides, the CDR3 is TGCGCCAGCAGCGCCCAAACCCTCGGGACAGGATACGAGCAGTACTTC. Protein product: CASSAQTLGTGYEQYF.

At least ten counts were recorded for this clonotype. V usage is TRBV6-1 and J usage is TRBJ1-1; unclear D gene. V shed 7 bases and J shed 11 bases, with 14 bases lying between them. Per germline, CDR1 MNHNS and CDR2 SASEGT. This CDR3 is built from 11 residues. For the CDR3, the DNA is TGTGCCAGCAAAGAGGCTACTCTGGCTTTCTTT. It translates to CASKEATLAFF.

This clonotype was counted ten times or more. DNA for the CDR3: TGTGCCAGCAGCCCCGATACCTACGAGCAGTACTTC. Encoded protein: CASSPDTYEQYF. The rearrangement joins TRBV7-8 to TRBJ2-7; no reliable D call. Trimming removed 5 bases at V and 2 bases at J, with 7 bases between. The germline V gene encodes CDR1 SGHVS and CDR2 FQNEAQ. The CDR3 length is 12 residues.

This clonotype showed up many times. CDR3 residues: CSAGGSGRDEQYF. In nucleotides, the CDR3 is TGCAGTGCTGGGGGTAGCGGGAGGGACGAGCAGTACTTC. V is TRBV20-1 and J is TRBJ2-7; 11 nucleotides match TRBD2. Germline assignment: CDR1 DFQATT and CDR2 SNEGSKA (reference sequence). This CDR3 has 13 amino acids. V lost 5 bases, J lost 5 bases, and 5 bases stayed unmatched.

This clonotype was detected many times. The chain recombines TRBV5-1 with TRBJ2-3; possible D gene TRBD1, 5 bases. The CDR3 has 14 amino acids. In germline, CDR1 is SGHRS, CDR2 YFSETQ. With 0 bases removed from V and 2 bases from J, the gap between germline ends came to 7 bases. The CDR3 DNA reads TGCGCCAGCAGCTTGGAACAGGCCACAGATACGCAGTATTTT. It codes for CASSLEQATDTQYF.

This clonotype has at least ten counts. V and J are TRBV5-5 and TRBJ1-1; no firm D call. Deletions cut 5 bases from V and 1 base from J, with 15 bases between. Germline assignment: CDR1 SGHKS and CDR2 YYEKEE (reference sequence). The CDR3 length is 15 residues. The CDR3 DNA reads as TGTGCCAGCAGTCTTACTCGGGCAGAGAACACTGAAGCTTTCTTT. Translated: CASSLTRAENTEAFF.

This clonotype was observed at least ten times. V is TRBV29-1 and J is TRBJ1-4, with TRBD1 matching 7 bases. Germline CDR1 SQVTM, CDR2 ANQGSEA. The CDR3 has 18 amino acids. CDR3 region: CATSLTGIPRGSNEKLFF. The CDR3 DNA sequence: TGCGCTACTAGTTTGACAGGGATCCCGAGGGGGTCTAATGAAAAACTGTTTTTT.

This clonotype was detected many times. The chain combines TRBV27 with TRBJ1-1; unclear D gene. There are 14 residues in the CDR3. Trimming removed 5 bases at V and 1 base at J, with 11 bases between. Germline assignment: CDR1 MNHEY and CDR2 SMNVEV (reference sequence). The CDR3 is CASSLREWNTEAFF. As DNA, the CDR3 is TGTGCCAGCAGTCTTCGCGAGTGGAACACTGAAGCTTTCTTT.

This clonotype was observed many times. The chain joins TRBV5-1 to TRBJ2-7; TRBD2 aligns across 7 bases. In germline, CDR1 is SGHRS, CDR2 YFSETQ. There are 17 residues in the CDR3. The junction had 16 bases not matched to a gene; V was cut back by 4 bases and J by 3 bases. CDR3: CASSTPAGEGAYYEQYF. The CDR3 nucleotides read TGCGCCAGCAGCACCCCGGCGGGGGAAGGGGCCTACTACGAGCAGTACTTC. Together with reference TRBV5-1 and TRBJ2-7, the CDR3 gives the full variable domain: KAGVTQTPRYLIKTRGQQVTLSCSPISGHRSVSWYQQTPGQGLQFLFEYFSETQRNKGNFPGRFSGRQFSNSRSEMNVSTLELGDSALYLCASSTPAGEGAYYEQYFGPGTRLTVT.

This clonotype was seen repeatedly, ten times or more. The CDR3 DNA is TGTGCCAGCAGCCCAGGCAGGGTACGGGGCTACACCTTC. It codes for CASSPGRVRGYTF. V is TRBV9 and J is TRBJ1-2, with D perhaps TRBD1 (5 bases). This CDR3 region has 13 residues. V shed 4 bases and J shed 8 bases, with 15 bases lying between them. The germline gives CDR1 SGDLS, CDR2 YYNGEE.

This clonotype occurred many times. The chain carries TRBV6-2 or TRBV6-3 and TRBJ2-5; tentative D call: TRBD1 (5 bases). The germline V gene has CDR1 MNHEY and CDR2 SVGEGT. Trimming took off 2 bases at V and 2 bases at J, with 9 bases between the two ends. The CDR3 runs 14 residues. CDR3 nucleotides: TGTGCCAGCAGTTACGGGTCAGGGCAAGAGACCCAGTACTTC. It is translated as CASSYGSGQETQYF.

This clonotype was detected ten times or more. V is TRBV2 and J is TRBJ2-3, with D unresolved. The CDR3 is made up of 15 amino acids. Per the germline V gene, CDR1 is SNHLY and CDR2 is FYNNEI. V lost 2 bases and J 1 base, leaving 10 bases between the germline ends. DNA of the CDR3: TGTGCCAGCAGTGAATTTCAAAGTCGCACAGATACGCAGTATTTT. Amino acids: CASSEFQSRTDTQYF.

In its sample, this clonotype was seen many times. The chain links TRBV7-8 to TRBJ2-7; weak D call: TRBD1 (5 bases). Germline CDR1 and CDR2: SGHVS and FQNEAQ. The CDR3 spans 14 residues. V shed 4 bases and J shed 0 bases, with 10 bases lying between them. In nucleotides, the CDR3 is TGTGCCAGCAGCTCGTCTCAGGGCTCCTACGAGCAGTACTTC. It yields the protein CASSSSQGSYEQYF. Drawing the rest from reference TRBV7-8 and TRBJ2-7, the complete variable domain is GAGVSQSPRYKVAKRGQDVALRCDPISGHVSLFWYQQALGQGPEFLTYFQNEAQLDKSGLPSDRFFAERPEGSVSTLKIQRTQQEDSAVYLCASSSSQGSYEQYFGPGTRLTVT.

This clonotype was detected many times. V is TRBV20-1 and J is TRBJ2-5, with D perhaps matching TRBD1 or TRBD2 (5 bases each). With 4 bases removed from V and 1 base from J, the gap between germline ends came to 10 bases. Germline V gene sequence: CDR1 DFQATT, CDR2 SNEGSKA (reference sequence). The CDR3 loop spans 13 amino acids. CDR3 bases: TGCAGTGCTACGGGACCGCTCCAAGAGACCCAGTACTTC. Translated, it gives CSATGPLQETQYF.

This clonotype was picked up many times. The rearrangement joins TRBV25-1 to TRBJ2-1; D unclear. Germline V lookup: CDR1 MGHDK, CDR2 SYGVNS. The CDR3 has 14 residues. V lost 3 bases and J 1 base, leaving 7 bases between the germline ends. In DNA form, the CDR3 reads TGTGCCAGCAGTGAGCTAGAATCCTACAATGAGCAGTTCTTC. It yields the protein CASSELESYNEQFF.

This clonotype appeared many times. The rearrangement joins TRBV10-3 to TRBJ1-1, with no clear D. The CDR3 contains 13 residues. CDR1 is ENHRY and CDR2 is SYGVKD in the germline V gene. Trimming took 4 bases from V and 10 from J, leaving 16 bases between them. The CDR3: CAISGQDGMGAFF. The CDR3 DNA follows: TGTGCCATCAGTGGGCAGGATGGAATGGGAGCTTTCTTT.

The table lists this clonotype with many counts. The limits of the CDR3 on the DNA are not certain, so only TCRdb's listed CDR3 is given. The genes are TRBV12-3 or TRBV12-4 and TRBJ2-6; the table's TRBD1 call for D was not verified on the DNA. The CDR3 spans 18 residues, counting both ends. The CDR3: CASSSSGHPETGANVLTF.

This clonotype was picked up many times. The chain combines TRBV13 with TRBJ2-1; 10 positions agree with TRBD2. With 2 bases clipped from V and 4 bases from J, the junction kept 2 bases outside the gene matches. Per germline, CDR1 PRHDT and CDR2 FYEKMQ (reference sequence). This CDR3 is 15 amino acids long. The DNA for the CDR3 is TGTGCCAGCAGCTTAACTAGCGGGAAATACAATGAGCAGTTCTTC. Protein: CASSLTSGKYNEQFF.

This clonotype was counted ten times or more. The chain joins TRBV3-1 to TRBJ2-1; 11 nucleotides agree with TRBD2. V trimming: 4 bases; J trimming: 5 bases; junction bases outside the gene matches: 7. Germline V gene data show CDR1 as LGHDT and CDR2 as YNNKEL (reference sequence). The CDR3 spans 16 residues. The CDR3 region is CASSRTGTSGHNEQFF. The CDR3 DNA reads as TGTGCCAGCAGCCGAACCGGGACTAGCGGACACAATGAGCAGTTCTTC.

This clonotype was detected many times. The chain joins TRBV7-6 to TRBJ1-2; unclear D gene. This CDR3 region has 13 residues. V was pared by 4 bases and J by 4 bases, with 10 bases between. Germline V gene lookup returns CDR1 SGHVS and CDR2 FNYEAQ. The DNA for the CDR3 is TGTGCCAGCAGCTCCACAAACAGCTATGGCTACACCTTC. It yields the protein CASSSTNSYGYTF.

This clonotype was seen repeatedly, ten times or more. V and J are TRBV28 and TRBJ2-3; D unclear. Trimming shortened V by 5 bases and J by 3 bases, and 3 bases separated the two germline ends. The germline V gene encodes CDR1 MDHEN and CDR2 SYDVKM. The CDR3 contains 11 residues. CDR3 DNA sequence: TGTGCCAGCAGTCGGACAGATACGCAGTATTTT. As protein: CASSRTDTQYF.

This clonotype occurred many times. J is TRBJ2-7 and V is TRBV12-3 or TRBV12-4; the match to TRBD2 covers 8 bases. This CDR3 is 15 amino acids long. J lost 3 bases, V lost 5 bases, and 9 bases had no gene match. CDR3 in DNA: TGTGCCAGCAGTAGGCTAGCGGGCGACCGCTACGAGCAGTACTTC. This codes for CASSRLAGDRYEQYF.

This clonotype has ten or more counts. The CDR3 DNA is TGCAGTGCTAGATTGGGAAGCTCCTACAATGAGCAGTTCTTC. It specifies CSARLGSSYNEQFF. The chain uses TRBV20-1 and TRBJ2-1; D unresolved. The V gene lost 2 bases and the J gene lost 0 bases, with 8 bases spanning the gap. This CDR3 has 14 residues. The germline CDR1 and CDR2 sequences are DFQATT and SNEGSKA (reference sequence).

This clonotype was counted ten times or more. The J gene is TRBJ2-7, the V gene TRBV20-1, with 8 positions matching TRBD1. This CDR3 has 13 residues. V was pared by 4 bases and J by 5 bases, with 7 bases of the junction left unmatched. Germline V CDR1 and CDR2: DFQATT, SNEGSKA (reference sequence). The CDR3 reads CSAIQGAGNEQYF. The CDR3 nucleotides read TGCAGTGCTATCCAGGGGGCGGGAAACGAGCAGTACTTC.

This clonotype was recorded at least ten times. This rearrangement joins TRBV28 to TRBJ2-2; D possibly corresponds to TRBD2 (6 bases). The V end lost 6 bases, the J end lost 1 base, and 9 bases lay between the germline ends. The germline gives CDR1 MDHEN, CDR2 SYDVKM. This CDR3 comprises 14 residues. CDR3 loop: CASRGGVNTGELFF. The CDR3, as DNA: TGTGCCAGCAGGGGAGGAGTGAACACCGGGGAGCTGTTTTTT.